This T cell receptor beta chain was obtained from a study of blood T cell repertoires in COVID-19. Overall study: Nucleic acid was either cDNA or gDNA, and it came from T cells, B-cell-depleted T cells, or PBMCs.

This clone was counted only a few times. Clones were sequenced by immunoSEQ multiplex PCR, and TCRdb holds only the in-frame ones, with some missing. The table includes about 190,000 clones, approximately 73% detected once. Individuals aged roughly 18 to 95 years were recruited from approximately 22 US areas. Germline assignment: CDR1 LGHDT and CDR2 YNNKEL (reference sequence). The CDR3 runs 14 residues. The V and J ends lost 4 bases and 7 bases, in that order; junction bases with no gene match: 4. This chain joins TRBV3-1 (or the pseudogene TRBV3-2) and TRBJ1-4, with 9 bases that match TRBD1. Sequencing was performed on PBMCs or T cells enriched from blood (not recorded which). This receptor was obtained from a woman in her 50s with acute COVID-19. CDR3 amino acids: CASSRGTGIEKLFF. In nucleotides, the CDR3 is TGTGCCAGCAGCCGAGGGACAGGGATTGAAAAACTGTTTTTT.